The sequence of this TCR beta chain was determined in a study of Graves' ophthalmopathy and Graves' hyperthyroidism. The sequenced template was RNA, covering the TCR beta CDR3 region. First-round RT-PCR with HTBI primers preceded a second-round multiplex PCR. TCRdb itself ran the multiplex PCR reads through MiXCR, one entry per CDR3 protein. Among about 220,000 distinct CDR3 sequences listed, around a fifth were seen once. This clonotype was counted many times. CDR1 is SGHRS, CDR2 YFSETQ, per germline. The V and J ends lost 0 bases and 9 bases respectively, with 13 bases between them. The CDR3 is 14 residues long. Each diagnosis was determined on the basis of clinical symptoms, serum thyroxine, TRAb, thyroid ultrasound and orbital computed tomography.

V gene TRBV5-1 combines with J gene TRBJ1-5, with TRBD1 as a possible D gene (5 bases). The origin of this receptor is a woman aged 50 to 65 with Graves' ophthalmopathy. The sequenced sample consisted of peripheral blood. CDR3: CASSLGQGKAPQHF. The CDR3 bases are TGCGCCAGCAGCTTGGGCCAGGGAAAAGCGCCCCAGCATTTT.